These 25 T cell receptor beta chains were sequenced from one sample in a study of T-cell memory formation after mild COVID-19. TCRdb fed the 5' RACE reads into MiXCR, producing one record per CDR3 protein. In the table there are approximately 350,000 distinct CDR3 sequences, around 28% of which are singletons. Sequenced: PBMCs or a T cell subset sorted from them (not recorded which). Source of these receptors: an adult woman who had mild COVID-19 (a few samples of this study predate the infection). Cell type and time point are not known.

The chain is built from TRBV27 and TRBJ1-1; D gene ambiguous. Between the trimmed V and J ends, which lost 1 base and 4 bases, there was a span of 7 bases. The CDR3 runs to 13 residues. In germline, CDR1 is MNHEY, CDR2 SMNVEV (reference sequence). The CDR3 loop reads CASSLYQFTEAFF. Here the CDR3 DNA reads TGTGCCAGCAGTTTATATCAGTTCACTGAAGCTTTCTTT.

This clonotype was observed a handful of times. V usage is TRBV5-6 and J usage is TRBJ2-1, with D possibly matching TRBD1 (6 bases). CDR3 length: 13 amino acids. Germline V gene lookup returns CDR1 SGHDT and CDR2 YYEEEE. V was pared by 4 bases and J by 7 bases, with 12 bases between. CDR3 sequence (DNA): TGTGCCAGCAGCCGAACAACAGGGAATGAGCAGTTCTTC. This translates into CASSRTTGNEQFF.

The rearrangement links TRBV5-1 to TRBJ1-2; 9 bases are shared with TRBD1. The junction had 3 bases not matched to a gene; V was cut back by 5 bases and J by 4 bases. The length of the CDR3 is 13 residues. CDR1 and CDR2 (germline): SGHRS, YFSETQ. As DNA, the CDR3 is TGCGCCAGCAGACTGACAGGGGGCTATGGCTACACCTTC. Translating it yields CASRLTGGYGYTF. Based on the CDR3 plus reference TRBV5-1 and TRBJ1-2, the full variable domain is KAGVTQTPRYLIKTRGQQVTLSCSPISGHRSVSWYQQTPGQGLQFLFEYFSETQRNKGNFPGRFSGRQFSNSRSEMNVSTLELGDSALYLCASRLTGGYGYTFGSGTRLTVV.

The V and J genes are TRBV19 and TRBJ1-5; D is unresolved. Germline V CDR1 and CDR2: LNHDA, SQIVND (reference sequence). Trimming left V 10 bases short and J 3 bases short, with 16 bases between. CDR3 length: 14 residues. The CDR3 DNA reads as TGTGCCACCGATAATACCCAGCCCAATCAGCCCCAGCATTTT. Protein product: CATDNTQPNQPQHF. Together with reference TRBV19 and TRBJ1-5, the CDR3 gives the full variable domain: DGGITQSPKYLFRKEGQNVTLSCEQNLNHDAMYWYRQDPGQGLRLIYYSQIVNDFQKGDIAEGYSVSREKKESFPLTVTSAQKNPTAFYLCATDNTQPNQPQHFGDGTRLSIL.

The CDR3: CASRPTLGEQYF. The CDR3 DNA is TGTGCCAGCAGGCCGACCCTGGGCGAGCAGTACTTC. V gene TRBV6-6 combines with J gene TRBJ2-7; D unclear. The CDR3 totals 12 residues. V lost 6 bases and J 6 bases, leaving 12 bases between the germline ends. Looked up from germline, CDR1 is MNHNY and CDR2 is SVGAGI (reference sequence).

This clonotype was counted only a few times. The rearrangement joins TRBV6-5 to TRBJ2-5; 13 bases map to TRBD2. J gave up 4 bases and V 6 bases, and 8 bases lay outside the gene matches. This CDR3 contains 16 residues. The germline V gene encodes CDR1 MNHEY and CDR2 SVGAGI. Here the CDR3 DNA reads TGTGCCAGCAGGCCGGGACTAGCGGGAACTAGAGAGACCCAGTACTTC. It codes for CASRPGLAGTRETQYF.

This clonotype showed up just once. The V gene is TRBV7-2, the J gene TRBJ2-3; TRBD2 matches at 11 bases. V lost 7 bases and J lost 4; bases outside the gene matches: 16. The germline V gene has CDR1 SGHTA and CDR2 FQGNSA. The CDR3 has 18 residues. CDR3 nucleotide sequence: TGTGCCAGCAACGCCATGTCCCTAGCGGGGGGCCTCCCAGATACGCAGTATTTT. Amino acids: CASNAMSLAGGLPDTQYF. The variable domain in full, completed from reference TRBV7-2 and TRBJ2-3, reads GAGVSQSPSNKVTEKGKDVELRCDPISGHTALYWYRQSLGQGLEFLIYFQGNSAPDKSGLPSDRFSAERTGGSVSTLTIQRTQQEDSAVYLCASNAMSLAGGLPDTQYFGPGTRLTVL.

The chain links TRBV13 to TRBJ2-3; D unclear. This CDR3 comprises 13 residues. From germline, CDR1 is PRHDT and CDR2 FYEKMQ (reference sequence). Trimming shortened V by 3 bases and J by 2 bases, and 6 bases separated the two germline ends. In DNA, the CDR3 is TGTGCCAGCAGCTTCTCCCCCACAGATACGCAGTATTTT. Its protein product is CASSFSPTDTQYF.

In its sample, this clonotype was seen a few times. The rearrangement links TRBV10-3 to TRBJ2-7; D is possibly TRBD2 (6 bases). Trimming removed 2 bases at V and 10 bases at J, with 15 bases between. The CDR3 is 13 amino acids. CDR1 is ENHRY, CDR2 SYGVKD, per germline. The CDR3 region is CAISEAGPPGQYF. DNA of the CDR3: TGTGCCATCAGTGAGGCGGGGCCCCCCGGACAGTACTTC.

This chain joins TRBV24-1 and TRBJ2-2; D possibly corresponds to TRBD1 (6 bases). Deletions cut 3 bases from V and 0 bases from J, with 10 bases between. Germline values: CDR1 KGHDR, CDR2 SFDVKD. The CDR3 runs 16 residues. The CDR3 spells CATSDMTGANTGELFF. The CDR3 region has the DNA TGTGCCACCAGTGATATGACAGGCGCGAACACCGGGGAGCTGTTTTTT.

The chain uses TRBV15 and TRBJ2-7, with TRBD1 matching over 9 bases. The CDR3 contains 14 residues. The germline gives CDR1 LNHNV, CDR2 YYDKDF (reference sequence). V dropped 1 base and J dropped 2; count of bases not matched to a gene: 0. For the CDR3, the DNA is TGTGCCACCAGCAGAGGACAGGGGGCCTACGAGCAGTACTTC. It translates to CATSRGQGAYEQYF.

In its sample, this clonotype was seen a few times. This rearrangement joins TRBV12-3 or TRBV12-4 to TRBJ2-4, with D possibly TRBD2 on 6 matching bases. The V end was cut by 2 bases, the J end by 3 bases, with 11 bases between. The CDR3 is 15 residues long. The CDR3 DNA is TGTGCCAGCAGTTTACTAGTGGGGGGCAAAAACATTCAGTACTTC. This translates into CASSLLVGGKNIQYF.

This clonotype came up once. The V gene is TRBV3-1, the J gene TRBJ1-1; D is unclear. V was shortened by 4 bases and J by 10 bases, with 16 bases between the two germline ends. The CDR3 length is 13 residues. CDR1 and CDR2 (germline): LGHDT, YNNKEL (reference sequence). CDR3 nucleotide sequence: TGTGCCAGCAGCCTCCAGCACAGTGCCGGAGCTTTCTTT. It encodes CASSLQHSAGAFF.

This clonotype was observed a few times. As DNA, the CDR3 is TGCAGTGCTAGGAAAAGACAGCCGAACACTGAAGCTTTCTTT. Amino acids: CSARKRQPNTEAFF. The chain is built from TRBV20-1 and TRBJ1-1, with a weak D call TRBD1 (5 bases). Trimming left V 3 bases short and J 1 base short, with 12 bases between. From germline, CDR1 is DFQATT and CDR2 SNEGSKA (reference sequence). This CDR3 region has 14 residues.

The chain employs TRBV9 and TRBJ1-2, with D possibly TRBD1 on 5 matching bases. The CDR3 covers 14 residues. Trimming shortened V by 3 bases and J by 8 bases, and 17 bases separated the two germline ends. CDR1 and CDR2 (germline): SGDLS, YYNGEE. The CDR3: CASSDSRAFGGYTF. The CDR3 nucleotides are TGTGCCAGCAGCGACTCCAGGGCGTTCGGAGGCTACACCTTC.

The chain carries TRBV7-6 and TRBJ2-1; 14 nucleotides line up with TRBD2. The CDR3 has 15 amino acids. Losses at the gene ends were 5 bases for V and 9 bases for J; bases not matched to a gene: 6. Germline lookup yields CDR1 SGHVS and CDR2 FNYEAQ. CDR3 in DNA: TGTGCCAGCAGCGTCGGGACTAGCGGGAGTGCTGAGCAGTTCTTC. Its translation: CASSVGTSGSAEQFF.

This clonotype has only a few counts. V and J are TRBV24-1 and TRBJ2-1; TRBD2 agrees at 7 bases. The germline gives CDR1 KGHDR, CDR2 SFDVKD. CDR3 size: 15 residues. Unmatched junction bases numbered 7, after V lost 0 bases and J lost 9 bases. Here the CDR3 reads CATSDLFGGVSEQFF. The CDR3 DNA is TGTGCCACCAGTGATTTGTTTGGGGGGGTCAGTGAGCAGTTCTTC.

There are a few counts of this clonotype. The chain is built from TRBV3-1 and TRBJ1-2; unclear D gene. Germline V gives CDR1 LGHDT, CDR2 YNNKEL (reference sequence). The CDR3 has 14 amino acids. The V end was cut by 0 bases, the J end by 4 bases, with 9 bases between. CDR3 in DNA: TGTGCCAGCAGCCAAGACGGCAGGCGCTATGGCTACACCTTC. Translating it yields CASSQDGRRYGYTF.

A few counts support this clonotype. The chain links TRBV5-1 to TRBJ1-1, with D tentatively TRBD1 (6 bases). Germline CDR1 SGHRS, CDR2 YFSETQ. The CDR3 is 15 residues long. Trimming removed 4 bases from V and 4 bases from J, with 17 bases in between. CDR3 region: CASSPGAGGSTEAFF. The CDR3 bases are TGCGCCAGCAGCCCAGGGGCGGGGGGGAGCACTGAAGCTTTCTTT.

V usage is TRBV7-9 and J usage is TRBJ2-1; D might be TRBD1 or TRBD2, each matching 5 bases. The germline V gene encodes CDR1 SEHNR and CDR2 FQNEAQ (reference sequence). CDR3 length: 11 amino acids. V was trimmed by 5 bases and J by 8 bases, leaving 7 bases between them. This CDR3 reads CASSRGYEQFF. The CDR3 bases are TGTGCCAGCAGCCGGGGCTATGAGCAGTTCTTC. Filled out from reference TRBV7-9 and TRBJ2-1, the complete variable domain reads DTGVSQNPRHKITKRGQNVTFRCDPISEHNRLYWYRQTLGQGPEFLTYFQNEAQLEKSRLLSDRFSAERPKGSFSTLEIQRTEQGDSAMYLCASSRGYEQFFGPGTRLTVL.

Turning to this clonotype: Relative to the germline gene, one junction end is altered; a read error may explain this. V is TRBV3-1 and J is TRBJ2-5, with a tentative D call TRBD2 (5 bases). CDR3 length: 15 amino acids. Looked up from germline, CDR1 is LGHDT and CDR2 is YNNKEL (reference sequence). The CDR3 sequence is CASSQNARAEETQYF. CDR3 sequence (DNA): TGTGCTAGCAGCCAAAATGCGAGGGCCGAGGAGACCCAGTACTTC.

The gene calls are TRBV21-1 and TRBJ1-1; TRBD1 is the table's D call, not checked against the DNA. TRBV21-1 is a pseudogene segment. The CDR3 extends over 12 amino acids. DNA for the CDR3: TGTGCCAGCAGCAATCGACAGAAACAAGCTTTCTTT. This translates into CASSNRQKQAFF.

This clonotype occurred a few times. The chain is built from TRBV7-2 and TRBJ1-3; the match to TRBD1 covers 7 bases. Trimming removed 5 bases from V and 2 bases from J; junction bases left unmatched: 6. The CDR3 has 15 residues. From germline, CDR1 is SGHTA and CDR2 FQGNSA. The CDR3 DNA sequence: TGTGCCAGCAGCCCACAGACAGGGCCTGGAAACACCATATATTTT. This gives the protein CASSPQTGPGNTIYF. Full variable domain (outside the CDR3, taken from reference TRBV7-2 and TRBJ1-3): GAGVSQSPSNKVTEKGKDVELRCDPISGHTALYWYRQSLGQGLEFLIYFQGNSAPDKSGLPSDRFSAERTGGSVSTLTIQRTQQEDSAVYLCASSPQTGPGNTIYFGEGSWLTVV.

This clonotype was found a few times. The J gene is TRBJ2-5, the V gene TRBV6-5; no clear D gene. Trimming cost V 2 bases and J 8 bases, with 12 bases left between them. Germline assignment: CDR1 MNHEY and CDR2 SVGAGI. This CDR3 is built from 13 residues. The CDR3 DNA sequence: TGTGCCAGCAGTTACGTTTCAGCCGCCACCCAGTACTTC. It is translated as CASSYVSAATQYF.

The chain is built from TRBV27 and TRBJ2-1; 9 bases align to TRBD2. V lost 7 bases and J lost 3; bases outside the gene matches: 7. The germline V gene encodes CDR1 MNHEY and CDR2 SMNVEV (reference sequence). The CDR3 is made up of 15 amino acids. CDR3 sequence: CASTFSGSGYNEQFF. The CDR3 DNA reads TGTGCCAGCACTTTTAGCGGGAGTGGCTACAATGAGCAGTTCTTC.